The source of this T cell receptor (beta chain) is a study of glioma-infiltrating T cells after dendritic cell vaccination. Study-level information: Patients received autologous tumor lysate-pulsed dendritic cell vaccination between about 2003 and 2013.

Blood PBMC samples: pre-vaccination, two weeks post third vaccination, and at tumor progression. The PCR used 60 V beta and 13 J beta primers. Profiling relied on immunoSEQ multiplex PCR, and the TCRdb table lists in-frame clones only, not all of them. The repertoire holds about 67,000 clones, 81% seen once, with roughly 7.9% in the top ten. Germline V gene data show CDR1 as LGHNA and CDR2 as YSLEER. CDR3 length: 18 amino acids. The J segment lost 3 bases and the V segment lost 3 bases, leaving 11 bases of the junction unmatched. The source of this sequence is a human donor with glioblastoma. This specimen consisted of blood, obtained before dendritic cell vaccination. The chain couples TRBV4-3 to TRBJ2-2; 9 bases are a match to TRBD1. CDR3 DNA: TGCGCCAGCAGCCAGGAATCCGGGACAGGGAGTTACACCGGGGAGCTGTTTTTT. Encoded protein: CASSQESGTGSYTGELFF.